The T cell receptor (beta chain) under discussion was sequenced for a study of cytomegalovirus exposure and HLA in healthy donors. General observations from the study: Diagnosis of cytomegalovirus status made by the classifier reportedly showed high specificity and sensitivity.

The PCR used 60 Vbeta and 13 Jbeta primers. Here immunoSEQ multiplex PCR was the method, and the copy in TCRdb shows in-frame clones only, minus some. This listing includes over 120,000 clones. Trimming left V 1 base short and J 4 bases short, with 11 bases between. The germline V gene encodes CDR1 SGHAT and CDR2 FQDESV (reference sequence). This CDR3 has 14 residues. Each donor was nominally healthy when sampled (though unrecorded immune exposures were likely). Turning to this clone: What it recognizes is unknown.

This receptor was taken from a male donor in good health and CMV-seronegative. The sample comprised PBMCs. The chain recombines TRBV11-1 with TRBJ2-7; tentatively, D is TRBD2 (5 bases). In DNA form, the CDR3 reads TGTGCCAGCAGCTTAGGGCCAGCGGATTACGAGCAGTACTTC. Its translation is CASSLGPADYEQYF.